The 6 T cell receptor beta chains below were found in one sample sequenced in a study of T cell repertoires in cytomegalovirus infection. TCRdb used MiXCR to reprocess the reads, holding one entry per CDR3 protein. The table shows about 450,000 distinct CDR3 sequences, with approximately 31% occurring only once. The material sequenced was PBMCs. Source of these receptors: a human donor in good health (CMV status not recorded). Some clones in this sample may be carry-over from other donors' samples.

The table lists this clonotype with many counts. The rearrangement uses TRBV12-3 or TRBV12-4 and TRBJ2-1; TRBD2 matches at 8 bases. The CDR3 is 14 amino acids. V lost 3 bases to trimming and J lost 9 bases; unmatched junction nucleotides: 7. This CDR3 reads CASSFGGGPVEQFF. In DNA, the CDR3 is TGTGCCAGCAGTTTCGGGGGGGGGCCTGTTGAGCAGTTCTTC.

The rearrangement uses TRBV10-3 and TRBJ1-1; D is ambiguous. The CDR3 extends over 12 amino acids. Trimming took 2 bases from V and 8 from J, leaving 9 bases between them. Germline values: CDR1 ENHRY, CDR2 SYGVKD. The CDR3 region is CAISETLREAFF. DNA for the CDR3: TGTGCCATCAGTGAGACGCTTAGGGAAGCTTTCTTT.

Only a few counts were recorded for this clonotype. In DNA, the CDR3 is TGCAGTGCTAGGGGTCGCTACGAGCAGTACTTC. Amino acid sequence: CSARGRYEQYF. The V gene is TRBV20-1, the J gene TRBJ2-7; no definite D call. This CDR3 spans 11 amino acids. Trimming stripped 3 bases from V and 3 bases from J, with 6 bases between. Germline V gene lookup returns CDR1 DFQATT and CDR2 SNEGSKA (reference sequence).

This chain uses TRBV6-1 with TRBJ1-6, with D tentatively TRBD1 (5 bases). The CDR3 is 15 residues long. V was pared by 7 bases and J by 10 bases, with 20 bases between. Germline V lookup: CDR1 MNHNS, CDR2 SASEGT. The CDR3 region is CASTTPGPRISPLHF. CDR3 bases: TGTGCCAGCACCACCCCGGGACCGAGAATCTCACCCCTCCACTTT.

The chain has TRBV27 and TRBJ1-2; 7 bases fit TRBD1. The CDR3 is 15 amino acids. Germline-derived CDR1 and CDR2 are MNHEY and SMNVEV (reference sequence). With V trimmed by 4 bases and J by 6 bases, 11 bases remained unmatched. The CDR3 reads CASSSQTPGGNGYTF. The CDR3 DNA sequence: TGTGCCAGCAGTTCCCAAACTCCAGGGGGTAATGGCTACACCTTC.

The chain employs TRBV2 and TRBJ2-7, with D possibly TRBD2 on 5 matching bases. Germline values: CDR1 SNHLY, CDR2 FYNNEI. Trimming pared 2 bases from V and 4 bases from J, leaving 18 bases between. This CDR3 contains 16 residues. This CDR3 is CASSERPWRVVYEQYF. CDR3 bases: TGTGCCAGCAGTGAACGGCCCTGGCGGGTTGTATACGAGCAGTACTTC.